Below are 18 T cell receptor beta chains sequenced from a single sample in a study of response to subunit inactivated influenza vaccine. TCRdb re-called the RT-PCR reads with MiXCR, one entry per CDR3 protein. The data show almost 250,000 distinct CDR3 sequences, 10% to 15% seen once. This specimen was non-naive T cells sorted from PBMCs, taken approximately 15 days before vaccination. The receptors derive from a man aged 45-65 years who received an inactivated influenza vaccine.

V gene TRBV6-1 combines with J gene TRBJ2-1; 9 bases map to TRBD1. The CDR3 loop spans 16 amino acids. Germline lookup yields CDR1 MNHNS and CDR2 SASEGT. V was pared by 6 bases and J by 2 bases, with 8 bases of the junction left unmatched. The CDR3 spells CASRTSTGGTYNEQFF. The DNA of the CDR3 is TGTGCCAGCAGGACTTCTACAGGGGGCACCTACAATGAGCAGTTCTTC.

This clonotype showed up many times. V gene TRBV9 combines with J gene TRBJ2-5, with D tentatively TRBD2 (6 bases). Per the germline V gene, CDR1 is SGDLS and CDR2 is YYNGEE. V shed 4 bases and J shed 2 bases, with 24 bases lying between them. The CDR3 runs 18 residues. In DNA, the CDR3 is TGTGCCAGCAGCCCAAGATCCGGTGTTAGCGGAACGCAAGAGACCCAGTACTTC. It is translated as CASSPRSGVSGTQETQYF.

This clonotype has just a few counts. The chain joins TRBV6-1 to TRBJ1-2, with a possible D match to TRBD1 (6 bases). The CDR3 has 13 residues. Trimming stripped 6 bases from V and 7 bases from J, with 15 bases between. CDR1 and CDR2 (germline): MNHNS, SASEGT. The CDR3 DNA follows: TGTGCCAGCAGCGGACAGAGACCTGTTGGCTACACCTTC. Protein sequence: CASSGQRPVGYTF.

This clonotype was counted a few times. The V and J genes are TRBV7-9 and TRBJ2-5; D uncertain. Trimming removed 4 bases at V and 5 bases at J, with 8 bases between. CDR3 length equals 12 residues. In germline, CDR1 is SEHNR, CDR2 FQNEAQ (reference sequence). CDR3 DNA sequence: TGTGCCAGCAGCTATTCATGGGAGACCCAGTACTTC. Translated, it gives CASSYSWETQYF.

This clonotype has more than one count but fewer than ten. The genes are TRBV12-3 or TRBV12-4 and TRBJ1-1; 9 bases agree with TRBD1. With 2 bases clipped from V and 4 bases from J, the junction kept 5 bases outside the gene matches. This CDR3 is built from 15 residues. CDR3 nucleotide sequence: TGTGCCAGCAGTTTAACCGGGACAGGGATCACTGAAGCTTTCTTT. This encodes CASSLTGTGITEAFF.

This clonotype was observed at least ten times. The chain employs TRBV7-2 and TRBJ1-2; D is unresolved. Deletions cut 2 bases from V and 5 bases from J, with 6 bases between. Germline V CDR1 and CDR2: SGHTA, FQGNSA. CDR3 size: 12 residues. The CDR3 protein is CASSLTPYGYTF. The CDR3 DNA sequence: TGTGCCAGCAGCTTAACCCCGTATGGCTACACCTTC. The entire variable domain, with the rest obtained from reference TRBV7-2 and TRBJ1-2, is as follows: GAGVSQSPSNKVTEKGKDVELRCDPISGHTALYWYRQSLGQGLEFLIYFQGNSAPDKSGLPSDRFSAERTGGSVSTLTIQRTQQEDSAVYLCASSLTPYGYTFGSGTRLTVV.

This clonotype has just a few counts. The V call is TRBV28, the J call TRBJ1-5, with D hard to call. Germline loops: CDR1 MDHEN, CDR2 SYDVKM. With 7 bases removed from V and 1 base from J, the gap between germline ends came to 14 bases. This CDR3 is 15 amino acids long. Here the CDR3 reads CASIIGGNSNQPQHF. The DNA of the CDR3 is TGTGCCAGCATCATCGGAGGGAACAGCAATCAGCCCCAGCATTTT.

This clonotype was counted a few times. The CDR3 spells CASTPGLAGTTQYF. CDR3 DNA: TGTGCCAGCACCCCGGGACTAGCGGGAACTACGCAGTATTTT. The chain carries TRBV6-2 or TRBV6-3 and TRBJ2-3; 13 positions match TRBD2. The CDR3 runs 14 residues. V lost 7 bases, J lost 8 bases, and 6 bases stayed unmatched. Germline-derived CDR1 and CDR2 are MNHEY and SVGEGT.

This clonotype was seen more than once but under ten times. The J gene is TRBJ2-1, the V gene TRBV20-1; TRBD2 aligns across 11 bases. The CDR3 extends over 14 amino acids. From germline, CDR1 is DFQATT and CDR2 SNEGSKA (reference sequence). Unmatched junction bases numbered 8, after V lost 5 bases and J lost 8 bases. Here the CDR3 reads CSALIAGGRHEQFF. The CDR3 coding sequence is TGCAGTGCTCTGATAGCGGGAGGGCGGCATGAGCAGTTCTTC.

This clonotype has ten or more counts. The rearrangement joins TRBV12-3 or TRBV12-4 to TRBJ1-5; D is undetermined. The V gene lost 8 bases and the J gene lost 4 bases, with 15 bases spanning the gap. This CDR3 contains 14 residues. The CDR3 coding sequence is TGTGCCAGCTCGAGAGCCGTTGGGAATCAGCCCCAGCATTTT. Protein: CASSRAVGNQPQHF.

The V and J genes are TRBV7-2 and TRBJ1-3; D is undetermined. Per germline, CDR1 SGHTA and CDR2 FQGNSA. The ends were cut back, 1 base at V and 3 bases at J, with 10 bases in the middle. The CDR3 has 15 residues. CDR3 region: CASSLVGFGGNTIYF. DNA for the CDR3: TGTGCCAGCAGCTTAGTGGGTTTTGGTGGAAACACCATATATTTT.

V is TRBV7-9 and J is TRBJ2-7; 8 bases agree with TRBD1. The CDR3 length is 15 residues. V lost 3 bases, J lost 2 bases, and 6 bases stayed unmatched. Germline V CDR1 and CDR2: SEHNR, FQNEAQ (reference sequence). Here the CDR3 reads CASSFRDRFPYEQYF. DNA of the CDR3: TGTGCCAGCAGCTTCCGGGACAGGTTTCCCTACGAGCAGTACTTC.

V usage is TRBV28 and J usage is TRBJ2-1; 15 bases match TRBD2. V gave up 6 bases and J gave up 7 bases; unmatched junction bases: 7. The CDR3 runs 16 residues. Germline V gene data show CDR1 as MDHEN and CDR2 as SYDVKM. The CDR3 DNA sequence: TGTGCCAGCAGCCCCGGACTAGCGGGAGGGTGGAATGAGCAGTTCTTC. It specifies CASSPGLAGGWNEQFF.

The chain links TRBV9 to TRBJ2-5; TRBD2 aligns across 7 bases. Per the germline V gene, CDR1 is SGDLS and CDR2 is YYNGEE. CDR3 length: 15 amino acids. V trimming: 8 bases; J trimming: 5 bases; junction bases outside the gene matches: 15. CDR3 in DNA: TGTGCCAGTACAGAAGGGGAGGGGCGGAGGGAGACCCAGTACTTC. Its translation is CASTEGEGRRETQYF. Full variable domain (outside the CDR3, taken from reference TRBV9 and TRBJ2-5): DSGVTQTPKHLITATGQRVTLRCSPRSGDLSVYWYQQSLDQGLQFLIQYYNGEERAKGNILERFSAQQFPDLHSELNLSSLELGDSALYFCASTEGEGRRETQYFGPGTRLLVL.

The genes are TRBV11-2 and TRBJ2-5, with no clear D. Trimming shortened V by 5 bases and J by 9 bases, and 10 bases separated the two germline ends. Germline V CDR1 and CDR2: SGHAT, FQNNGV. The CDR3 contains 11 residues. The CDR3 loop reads CASSLKVSQYF. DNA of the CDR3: TGTGCCAGCAGCCTGAAGGTTTCCCAGTACTTC. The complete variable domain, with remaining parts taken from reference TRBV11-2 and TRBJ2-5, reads EAGVAQSPRYKIIEKRQSVAFWCNPISGHATLYWYQQILGQGPKLLIQFQNNGVVDDSQLPKDRFSAERLKGVDSTLKIQPAKLEDSAVYLCASSLKVSQYFGPGTRLLVL.

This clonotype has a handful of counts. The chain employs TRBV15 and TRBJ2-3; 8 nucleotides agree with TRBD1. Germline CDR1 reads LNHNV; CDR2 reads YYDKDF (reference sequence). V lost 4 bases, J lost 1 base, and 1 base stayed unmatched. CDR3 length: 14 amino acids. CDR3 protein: CATSTGGGTDTQYF. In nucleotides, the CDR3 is TGTGCCACCAGCACAGGGGGCGGCACAGATACGCAGTATTTT.

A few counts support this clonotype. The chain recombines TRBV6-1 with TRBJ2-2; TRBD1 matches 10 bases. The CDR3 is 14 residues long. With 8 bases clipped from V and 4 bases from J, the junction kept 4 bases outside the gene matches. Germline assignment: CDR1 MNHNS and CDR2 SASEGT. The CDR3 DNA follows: TGTGCCAGCCGACAGGGGGCGGGCACCGGGGAGCTGTTTTTT. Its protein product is CASRQGAGTGELFF.

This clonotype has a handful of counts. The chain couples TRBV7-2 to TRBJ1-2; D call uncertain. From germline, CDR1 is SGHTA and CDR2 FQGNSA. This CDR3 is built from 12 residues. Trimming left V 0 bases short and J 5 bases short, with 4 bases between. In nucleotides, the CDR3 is TGTGCCAGCAGCTTAGCTGAGTATGGCTACACCTTC. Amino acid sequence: CASSLAEYGYTF.